The rows below give T cell receptor beta chains drawn from one sample of a study of blood T cell repertoires in COVID-19. Produced via immunoSEQ multiplex PCR; TCRdb's table is partial and in-frame only. The sample has roughly 250,000 clones; about 90% are singletons. Sequenced material: PBMCs or T cells enriched from blood (not recorded which). These TCRs come from a woman aged 30 to 39 with acute COVID-19. CDR3s include the opening cysteine and the closing phenylalanine or tryptophan. D genes are given only for firm matches. Not every row has a clone size; where given, it reads once, few, many or a size class.

clone_size d_call j_call v_call cdr3_nt cdr3_aa
- TRBD2 TRBJ2-3 TRBV28 TGTGCCAGCAGCCGGACTAGCGGGGCCCGCACAGATACGCAGTATTTT CASSRTSGARTDTQYF
- TRBD1 TRBJ1-3 TRBV5-5 TGTGCCAGCAGGTACACCCCGGGACAGGGCTCTGGAAACACCATATATTTT CASRYTPGQGSGNTIYF
once - TRBJ1-1 TRBV28 TGTGCCAGTCCCCCCTCCCGAAGCGTAATGAACACTGAAGCTTTCTTT CASPPSRSVMNTEAFF
- - TRBJ1-6 TRBV28 TGTGCCAGCCTGGGGGCGAGCTCCTATAATTCACCCCTCCACTTT CASLGASSYNSPLHF
- - TRBJ2-7 TRBV28 TGTGCCAGCAGGGGGGGCTACGAGCAGTACTTC CASRGGYEQYF
- - TRBJ2-2 TRBV28 TGTGCCAGCAGTTTAGGGGGGTTGAACACCGGGGAGCTGTTTTTT CASSLGGLNTGELFF
once - TRBJ2-7 TRBV27 TGTGCCAGCAGTTTGCTGAGTTTGGGGGGGGCCAACGAGCAGTACTTC CASSLLSLGGANEQYF
- - TRBJ2-5 TRBV5-4 TGTGCCAGCAGCCCTACCGCTCAAGAGACCCAGTACTTC CASSPTAQETQYF
- - TRBJ2-7 TRBV11-2 TGTGCCAGCAGCTTAGATGGGCACGAGCAGTACTTC CASSLDGHEQYF
- TRBD1 TRBJ1-6 TRBV28 TGTGCCAGCGAGGGACAGGGGCCTTCACCCCTCCACTTT CASEGQGPSPLHF
- TRBD2 TRBJ2-3 TRBV28 TGTGCCAGCAGTTTGGGACTAGCGGGAGAAGATACGCAGTATTTT CASSLGLAGEDTQYF
- - TRBJ2-1 TRBV14 TGTGCCAGCAGCCAAGAGAGAATTGGAGATGAGCAGTTCTTC CASSQERIGDEQFF
- TRBD2 TRBJ2-3 TRBV28 TGTGCCAGCAGCACGGGACTAGCGGGACTCACAGATACGCAGTATTTT CASSTGLAGLTDTQYF
- TRBD2 TRBJ2-3 TRBV18 TGTGCCAGCTCACCTCTAGCGGGAGCTGGAGATACGCAGTATTTT CASSPLAGAGDTQYF
- - TRBJ2-7 TRBV2 TGTGCCAGCAGTGAAGATCCCGGGTCCTCCTACGAGCAGTACTTC CASSEDPGSSYEQYF
few - TRBJ1-2 TRBV30 TGTGCCTGGAGTGAACAGCACTATGGCTACACCTTC CAWSEQHYGYTF
- TRBD1 TRBJ1-1 TRBV7-3 TGTGCCAGCAGCTTATCCCCTGACAGGGCGGGCACTGAAGCTTTCTTT CASSLSPDRAGTEAFF
- TRBD2 TRBJ2-7 TRBV6-5 TGTGCCAGTAAAGGGGGGACTAGCGTCTACGAGCAGTACTTC CASKGGTSVYEQYF
once - TRBJ1-1 TRBV6-2/TRBV6-3 TGTGCCAGCAGTCCCCTCCTAGGCAGCAGGGACACTGAAGCTTTCTTT CASSPLLGSRDTEAFF
few - TRBJ1-1 TRBV7-3 TGTGCCAGCAGCTTAAATCCGGGTGCGATGAACACTGAAGCTTTCTTT CASSLNPGAMNTEAFF
- TRBD1 TRBJ1-1 TRBV3-1/TRBV3-2 TGTGCCAGCAGCCCCAGGACAGGGGGGACTGAAGCTTTCTTT CASSPRTGGTEAFF
- - TRBJ1-2 TRBV7-9 TGTGCCAGCAGCCCAGGGGCAGCCGAGTCGGGCTACACCTTC CASSPGAAESGYTF
once - TRBJ1-6 TRBV6-8 TGTGCCAGCCCGAGGGCAGAGCCCAATTCACCCCTCCACTTT CASPRAEPNSPLHF
- - TRBJ1-1 TRBV7-9 TGTGCCAGCAGCCTTCCAACAGGGAACACTGAAGCTTTCTTT CASSLPTGNTEAFF
- - TRBJ1-2 TRBV28 TGTGCCAGCAGGGGCTCACTGGTCCTCGGTGGCTACACCTTC CASRGSLVLGGYTF
- TRBD1 TRBJ2-2 TRBV28 TGTGCCAGCAGCCTCTCGGACAGGCGTAACACCGGGGAGCTGTTTTTT CASSLSDRRNTGELFF
- - TRBJ2-6 TRBV5-4 TGTGCCAGCAGCTTGGGTCAGGGTGCATTACCCTCTGGGGCCAACGTCCTGACTTTC CASSLGQGALPSGANVLTF
few TRBD2 TRBJ2-1 TRBV29-1 TGCAGCGTTGTGAGCCAGGCGGGAGGGCCCAATGAGCAGTTCTTC CSVVSQAGGPNEQFF
- - TRBJ2-1 TRBV28 TGTGCCAGCAGAAGCACAGCTAACAATGAGCAGTTCTTC CASRSTANNEQFF
- TRBD1 TRBJ2-6 TRBV5-5 TGTGCCAGCGCAGGACAGGGTATACACTCTGGGGCCAACGTCCTGACTTTC CASAGQGIHSGANVLTF
- - TRBJ2-1 TRBV6-1 TGTGCCAGCAGTGAACGCGGGGTTAATGAGCAGTTCTTC CASSERGVNEQFF
- - TRBJ1-6 TRBV2 TGTGCCAGCAGTGAAGACAGGATACTCCACTTT CASSEDRILHF
- - TRBJ1-5 TRBV6-1 TGTGCCAGCAGTGAGGTTCCGGGAAACAATCAGCCCCAGCATTTT CASSEVPGNNQPQHF
few - TRBJ2-7 TRBV7-9 TGTGCCAGCAGCTTATCCGGGATGGGCGAGCAGTACTTC CASSLSGMGEQYF
- - TRBJ1-2 TRBV3-1/TRBV3-2 TGTGCCAGCAGCCCCCAAGGGAGCGACGCCAGCGGCTACACCTTC CASSPQGSDASGYTF
- TRBD1 TRBJ1-4 TRBV2 TGTGCCAGCGGAGCACGAGACAGGGCGAGTGAAAAACTGTTTTTT CASGARDRASEKLFF
- - TRBJ1-4 TRBV5-1 TGCGCCAGCAGCTTGGCGAGTAGCGCCCGGAATGAAAAACTGTTTTTT CASSLASSARNEKLFF
- - TRBJ2-7 TRBV14 TGTGCCAGCAGCCAAGATCCGGGGACCTACGAGCAGTACTTC CASSQDPGTYEQYF
- TRBD1 TRBJ1-2 TRBV6-5 TGTGCCAGCACCGGAGCGGGACAGGGGTTAAGAGGCTACACCTTC CASTGAGQGLRGYTF
- TRBD1 TRBJ2-5 TRBV2 TGTGCCAGCAACCGACAGGGACAAGAGACCCAGTACTTC CASNRQGQETQYF
- - TRBJ1-6 TRBV10-3 TGTGCCATCAGTGATGGGTGGTCAGGTAATTCACCCCTCCACTTT CAISDGWSGNSPLHF
- TRBD2 TRBJ2-1 TRBV28 TGTGCCAGCAGGCGGACTAGCGGGAGGGAAGGTAGTCGATACAATGAGCAGTTCTTC CASRRTSGREGSRYNEQFF
- - TRBJ2-2 TRBV4-3 TGCGCCAGCAGCCAAGATATCCGCGGTGCGGCTAGAGTGAACGGGGAGCTGTTTTTT CASSQDIRGAARVNGELFF
once TRBD1 TRBJ2-7 TRBV28 TGTGCCAGCAGTTTCGGACAGGGTTGGTACGAGCAGTACTTC CASSFGQGWYEQYF
- - TRBJ2-5 TRBV11-2 TGTGCCAGCAGCTTGTTTGTTCGGGGGGAGACCCAGTACTTC CASSLFVRGETQYF
- - TRBJ2-5 TRBV6-5 TGTGCCAGCAGTTACTCGTGGGACTCACCCGAGGGGACCCAGTACTTC CASSYSWDSPEGTQYF
- - TRBJ2-2 TRBV6-5 TGTGCCAGCAGTTACGACAGCTCGAACACCGGGGAGCTGTTTTTT CASSYDSSNTGELFF
- - TRBJ1-2 TRBV7-9 TGTGCCAGCAGCTTAGGACAGGCTACTAACTATGGCTACACCTTC CASSLGQATNYGYTF
- - TRBJ2-1 TRBV6-6 - CASSYVAGGSFF
- TRBD1 TRBJ2-7 TRBV29-1 TGCAGCGTTGAACCGACAGGGGGCTACGAGCAGTACTTC CSVEPTGGYEQYF
- - TRBJ1-4 TRBV19 TGTGCCAGTAGTGCGGGGGGGGCTAATGAAAAACTGTTTTTT CASSAGGANEKLFF
- TRBD1 TRBJ1-1 TRBV6-4 TGTGCCAGCAGTATGGGGACAGCCCCCGACACTGAAGCTTTCTTT CASSMGTAPDTEAFF
- TRBD1 TRBJ1-1 TRBV6-5 TGTGCCAGCAGTTTGAGGACAGGGCCCGTCAACACTGAAGCTTTCTTT CASSLRTGPVNTEAFF